Presented here are 23 T cell receptor beta chains from one specimen sequenced in a study of Graves' ophthalmopathy and Graves' hyperthyroidism. Amplified TCR beta CDR3 regions were obtained using RNA transcripts as template. HTBI primers served in a first-round RT-PCR, which a second-round multiplex PCR followed. TCRdb passed the multiplex PCR reads through MiXCR, listing each CDR3 protein once. The table has about 370,000 distinct CDR3 sequences, about 17% seen once. Sequencing used peripheral blood. These receptors came from an adult woman with stable Graves' hyperthyroidism.

This clonotype was observed many times. The rearrangement uses TRBV28 and TRBJ2-7, with TRBD2 matching 7 bases. The CDR3 covers 15 residues. The V segment lost 0 bases and the J segment 2 bases; nucleotides outside the gene matches: 4. Germline loops: CDR1 MDHEN, CDR2 SYDVKM. DNA of the CDR3: TGTGCCAGCAGTTTATGGGCGGGAGTAACCTACGAGCAGTACTTC. This sequence encodes CASSLWAGVTYEQYF. The variable domain in full, with the rest retrieved from reference TRBV28 and TRBJ2-7, is DVKVTQSSRYLVKRTGEKVFLECVQDMDHENMFWYRQDPGLGLRLIYFSYDVKMKEKGDIPEGYSVSREKKERFSLILESASTNQTSMYLCASSLWAGVTYEQYFGPGTRLTVT.

In its sample, this clonotype was seen many times. The chain combines TRBV5-1 with TRBJ2-7, with 10 nucleotides matching TRBD1. Losses at the gene ends were 0 bases for V and 4 bases for J; bases not matched to a gene: 4. The germline V gene encodes CDR1 SGHRS and CDR2 YFSETQ. CDR3 length: 15 residues. CDR3 in amino acids: CASSLAGQGGYEQYF. CDR3 nucleotides: TGCGCCAGCAGCTTGGCCGGACAGGGGGGGTACGAGCAGTACTTC. Variable domain in full (rest from reference TRBV5-1 and TRBJ2-7): KAGVTQTPRYLIKTRGQQVTLSCSPISGHRSVSWYQQTPGQGLQFLFEYFSETQRNKGNFPGRFSGRQFSNSRSEMNVSTLELGDSALYLCASSLAGQGGYEQYFGPGTRLTVT.

In its sample, this clonotype was seen many times. CDR3 nucleotides: TGTGCCAGGGGGGGCCTGGACAGTACAGCCGAGCAGTACTTC. The encoded protein is CARGGLDSTAEQYF. This chain connects TRBV2 to TRBJ2-7; the D call may be TRBD1 or TRBD2 (6 bases each). The germline CDR1 and CDR2 sequences are SNHLY and FYNNEI. This CDR3 is built from 14 residues. V dropped 9 bases and J dropped 6 bases, with 21 bases sitting between them.

The sample holds many counts of this clonotype. The V gene is TRBV7-9, the J gene TRBJ2-7; perhaps D is TRBD1 or TRBD2 (5 bases each). The V end lost 5 bases, the J end lost 7 bases, and 21 bases lay between the germline ends. The germline V gene has CDR1 SEHNR and CDR2 FQNEAQ (reference sequence). CDR3 length: 15 amino acids. The CDR3 DNA reads as TGTGCCAGCAGCCTCCCCGGGACCCTTAAGGGAGAGCAGTACTTC. Amino acid sequence: CASSLPGTLKGEQYF.

In this sample, this clonotype turned up many times. The rearrangement uses TRBV4-3 and TRBJ2-5, with a possible D match to TRBD1 (5 bases). Deletions cut 4 bases from V and 5 bases from J, with 17 bases between. CDR1 is LGHNA and CDR2 is YSLEER in the germline V gene. This CDR3 is built from 15 residues. DNA of the CDR3: TGCGCCAGCAGCCTCCTAAAGCAGGGTCGGGAGACCCAGTACTTC. Its protein is CASSLLKQGRETQYF.

This clonotype appeared a single time. The rearrangement links TRBV24-1 to TRBJ1-6; 7 bases align to TRBD1. Germline trimming cut 3 bases from V and 10 bases from J; bases unmatched to any gene: 8. Germline lookup yields CDR1 KGHDR and CDR2 SFDVKD. The CDR3 length is 15 residues. CDR3 sequence reads: CATSDQDRDGSPLHF. As DNA, the CDR3 is TGTGCCACCAGTGATCAAGACAGGGACGGATCACCCCTCCACTTT.

This clonotype was detected ten times or more. The chain combines TRBV12-3 or TRBV12-4 with TRBJ1-2; unclear D gene. The CDR3 sequence is 13 residues long. Trimming stripped 7 bases from V and 8 bases from J, with 17 bases between. CDR3 amino acids: CASTQQQPGGYTF. The DNA of the CDR3 is TGTGCCAGCACCCAACAACAGCCAGGCGGCTACACCTTC.

This clonotype was detected ten times or more. The chain combines TRBV20-1 with TRBJ1-5; D might be TRBD1 (6 bases). This CDR3 spans 15 amino acids. Germline CDR1 and CDR2: DFQATT and SNEGSKA (reference sequence). Trimming took off 0 bases at V and 1 base at J, with 10 bases between the two ends. The DNA for the CDR3 is TGCAGTGCTAGAGACTTTAGGGGGAGCAATCAGCCCCAGCATTTT. It is translated as CSARDFRGSNQPQHF.

This clonotype was observed at least ten times. The junction differs from germline at one of its ends, possibly a read error. The chain has TRBV7-7 and TRBJ1-5; D is ambiguous. The CDR3 has 13 residues. The germline CDR1 and CDR2 sequences are SSHAT and FNYEAQ (reference sequence). CDR3 sequence reads: CASSFGGNQPQHF. DNA for the CDR3: TGTGCTAGCAGCTTTGGGGGCAATCAGCCCCAGCATTTT.

This clonotype was observed at least ten times. The CDR3 here is CASSLINEAFF. CDR3 in DNA: TGTGCCAGCAGCTTAATTAATGAAGCTTTCTTT. The chain couples TRBV7-9 to TRBJ1-1; D gene uncertain. This CDR3 is built from 11 residues. CDR1 SEHNR and CDR2 FQNEAQ come from the germline V gene (reference sequence). Trimming pared 2 bases from V and 7 bases from J, leaving 5 bases between.

This clonotype occurred many times. CDR3 coding DNA: TGTGCCAGCAGCTCCCCGAGACTAGCGGGAGTCCCCGGGCACCAAGAGACCCAGTACTTC. Translated, it gives CASSSPRLAGVPGHQETQYF. The chain links TRBV7-8 to TRBJ2-5; 12 bases align to TRBD2. CDR1 SGHVS and CDR2 FQNEAQ come from the germline V gene. The CDR3 covers 20 residues. V trimming: 4 bases; J trimming: 0 bases; junction bases outside the gene matches: 15.

This clonotype has a count of ten or more. This rearrangement joins TRBV12-3 or TRBV12-4 to TRBJ1-2; D perhaps matches TRBD1 (6 bases). The ends were cut back, 1 base at V and 4 bases at J, with 16 bases in the middle. This CDR3 contains 16 residues. CDR3: CASSLGEGGHGYGYTF. The CDR3 region has the DNA TGTGCCAGCAGTTTAGGTGAAGGGGGGCATGGCTATGGCTACACCTTC.

At least ten counts were recorded for this clonotype. The chain employs TRBV20-1 and TRBJ1-2; D gene uncertain. Trimming stripped 0 bases from V and 8 bases from J, with 10 bases between. This CDR3 region has 12 residues. Germline V gene sequence: CDR1 DFQATT, CDR2 SNEGSKA (reference sequence). CDR3 protein: CSARDTVSGYTF. CDR3 DNA: TGCAGTGCTAGAGACACAGTTTCGGGCTACACCTTC.

This clonotype was counted a few times. A much larger clone lies a single base off, so this may be a read error. This chain connects TRBV19 to TRBJ2-2; 11 nucleotides agree with TRBD2. The CDR3 is 13 residues long. Germline CDR1 reads LNHDA; CDR2 reads SQIVND (reference sequence). V dropped 11 bases and J dropped 5; count of bases not matched to a gene: 4. CDR3 nucleotides: TGTGCCGTAAGGACTAGCGGGACCGGGGAGCTGTTTTTT. It encodes CAVRTSGTGELFF. The full variable domain, in which reference TRBV19 and TRBJ2-2 provide the parts outside the CDR3, is DGGITQSPKYLFRKEGQNVTLSCEQNLNHDAMYWYRQDPGQGLRLIYYSQIVNDFQKGDIAEGYSVSREKKESFPLTVTSAQKNPTAFYLCAVRTSGTGELFFGEGSRLTVL.

This clonotype showed up many times. The J gene is TRBJ2-7, the V gene TRBV7-9; no clear D gene. CDR1 is SEHNR, CDR2 FQNEAQ, per germline (reference sequence). The CDR3 consists of 12 residues. V gave up 5 bases and J gave up 2 bases, with 7 bases separating them. CDR3 DNA sequence: TGTGCCAGCAGCGATACTCCCTACGAGCAGTACTTC. This codes for CASSDTPYEQYF. The full variable domain, rest sourced from reference TRBV7-9 and TRBJ2-7, is DTGVSQNPRHKITKRGQNVTFRCDPISEHNRLYWYRQTLGQGPEFLTYFQNEAQLEKSRLLSDRFSAERPKGSFSTLEIQRTEQGDSAMYLCASSDTPYEQYFGPGTRLTVT.

This chain links TRBV5-6 with TRBJ1-6; 7 positions match TRBD1. With V trimmed by 4 bases and J by 0 bases, 1 base remained unmatched. Germline CDR1 SGHDT, CDR2 YYEEEE. There are 15 residues in the CDR3. The chain's CDR3 is CASSPGGSYNSPLHF. The DNA for the CDR3 is TGTGCCAGCAGCCCAGGGGGCTCCTATAATTCACCCCTCCACTTT.

This chain links TRBV28 with TRBJ1-5; 9 bases match TRBD1. Per germline, CDR1 MDHEN and CDR2 SYDVKM. The CDR3 loop spans 15 amino acids. The J segment lost 6 bases and the V segment lost 4 bases, leaving 7 bases of the junction unmatched. Written as DNA, the CDR3 is TGTGCCAGCAGTTCCACGGACAGGGGATTTCAGCCCCAGCATTTT. Amino acid sequence: CASSSTDRGFQPQHF.

The sample holds many counts of this clonotype. V and J are TRBV27 and TRBJ2-7; D might be TRBD2 (6 bases). Germline V gene sequence: CDR1 MNHEY, CDR2 SMNVEV (reference sequence). This CDR3 is 16 amino acids long. Trimming removed 1 base from V and 5 bases from J, with 18 bases in between. CDR3 protein: CASSLYVGGIFHEQYF. The CDR3 DNA reads as TGTGCCAGCAGTTTATATGTGGGCGGGATCTTTCACGAGCAGTACTTC.

This clonotype appeared many times. This chain uses TRBV19 with TRBJ2-7; 8 nucleotides agree with TRBD1. Germline V gene data show CDR1 as LNHDA and CDR2 as SQIVND (reference sequence). Trimming took 7 bases from V and 3 from J; bases not matched to a gene: 11. This CDR3 has 15 amino acids. The CDR3 loop is CASKLLLDRGYEQYF. CDR3 nucleotide sequence: TGTGCCAGTAAGCTCTTGTTAGACAGGGGCTACGAGCAGTACTTC.

The J gene is TRBJ2-2, the V gene TRBV5-1; D gene uncertain. The CDR3 covers 12 residues. Deletions cut 6 bases from V and 3 bases from J, with 6 bases between. The germline V gene has CDR1 SGHRS and CDR2 YFSETQ. The CDR3 nucleotides read TGCGCCAGCACCAAGGACACCGGGGAGCTGTTTTTT. Its protein is CASTKDTGELFF. Full variable domain (rest looked up from reference TRBV5-1 and TRBJ2-2): KAGVTQTPRYLIKTRGQQVTLSCSPISGHRSVSWYQQTPGQGLQFLFEYFSETQRNKGNFPGRFSGRQFSNSRSEMNVSTLELGDSALYLCASTKDTGELFFGEGSRLTVL.

This clonotype was seen ten or more times. This sequence joins TRBV18 and TRBJ1-5, with D unclear. The V and J ends lost 5 bases and 3 bases respectively, with 14 bases between them. Germline-derived CDR1 and CDR2 are KGHSH and LQKENI. The CDR3 sequence is 15 residues long. DNA for the CDR3: TGTGCCAGCTCAGACGGAGGACCGACCAATCAGCCCCAGCATTTT. Protein sequence: CASSDGGPTNQPQHF.

In DNA form, the CDR3 reads TGTGCCACCACAGGGGGTACGACTGAAGCTTTCTTT. This translates into CATTGGTTEAFF. The chain recombines TRBV12-3 or TRBV12-4 with TRBJ1-1; TRBD1 matches at 8 bases. The CDR3 runs to 12 residues. With V trimmed by 10 bases and J by 5 bases, 6 bases remained unmatched.

The chain couples TRBV6-1 to TRBJ2-7; maybe TRBD1 (6 bases). The V end was cut by 5 bases, the J end by 3 bases, with 20 bases between. CDR3 length equals 16 residues. CDR1 is MNHNS and CDR2 is SASEGT in the germline V gene. CDR3 in DNA: TGTGCCAGCAGTAAGTTCCGGGACACCGGTGACTACGAGCAGTACTTC. Translation: CASSKFRDTGDYEQYF.